This T cell receptor beta chain was recorded in a study of T cells in Graves' hyperthyroidism and ophthalmopathy. CDR1 and CDR2 from the germline V gene are SGHTS and YDEGEE. Trimming left V 0 bases short and J 6 bases short, with 16 bases between. There are 15 residues in the CDR3. Amplified TCR beta CDR3 regions came from RNA transcripts. The HTBI primer set was used in a first-round RT-PCR of the TCR CDR3. TCRdb used MiXCR to reprocess the multiplex PCR reads, holding one entry per CDR3 protein. Seen here are approximately 600,000 distinct CDR3 sequences, 13% to 15% observed once, and the top ten hold approximately 6.4%. This clonotype was observed a few times.

The receptor's source is a woman between 18 and 29 years old with Graves' ophthalmopathy. Sequencing was done on a sample of blood. The chain couples TRBV5-8 to TRBJ2-7; tentatively, D is TRBD1 (6 bases). Here the CDR3 reads CASSLVGGLKIEQYF. Here the CDR3 DNA reads TGTGCCAGCAGCTTGGTTGGGGGCCTGAAGATCGAGCAGTACTTC.